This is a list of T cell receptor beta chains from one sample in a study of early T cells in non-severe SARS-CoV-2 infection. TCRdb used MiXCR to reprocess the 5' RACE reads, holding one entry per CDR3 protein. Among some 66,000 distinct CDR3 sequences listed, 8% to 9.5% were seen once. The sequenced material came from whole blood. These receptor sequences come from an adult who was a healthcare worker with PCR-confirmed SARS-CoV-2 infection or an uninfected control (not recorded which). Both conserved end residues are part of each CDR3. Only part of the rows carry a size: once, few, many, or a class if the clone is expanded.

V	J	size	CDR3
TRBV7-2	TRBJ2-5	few	CASSRGPFEETQYF
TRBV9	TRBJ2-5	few	CASSVGGEGTQETQYF
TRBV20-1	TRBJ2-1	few	CSADRDYNEQFF
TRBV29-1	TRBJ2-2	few	CSGGQWNTGELFF
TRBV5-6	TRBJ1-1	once	CASSFISRNTEAFF
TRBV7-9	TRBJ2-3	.	CASSSTGGGADTQYF
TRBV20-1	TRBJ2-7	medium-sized	CSAGTGSYEQYF
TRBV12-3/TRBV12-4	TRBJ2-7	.	CASSWGVYEQYF
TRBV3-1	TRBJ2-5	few	CASSPGLAMPETQYF
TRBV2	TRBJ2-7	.	CASSYVYEQYF
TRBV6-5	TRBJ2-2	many	CASSLLAGGPGELFF
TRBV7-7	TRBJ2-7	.	CASSLSTSGSGEQYF
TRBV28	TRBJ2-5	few	CASRLSGKQTQYF
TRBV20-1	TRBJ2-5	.	CSALDGRQETQYF
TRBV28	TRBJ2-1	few	CASAPSGRNEQFF
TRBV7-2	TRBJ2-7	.	CASSKGQSYEQYF
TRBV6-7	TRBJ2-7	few	CASSYTTPSYEQYF
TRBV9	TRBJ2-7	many	CASSVAGDTGYEQYF
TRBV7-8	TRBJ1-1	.	CASSLSGMYTEAFF
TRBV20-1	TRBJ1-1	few	CSARRGRDTEAFF
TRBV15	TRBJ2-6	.	CATSRDGDSSGANVLTF
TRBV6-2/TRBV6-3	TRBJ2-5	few	CATTPRLQETQYF
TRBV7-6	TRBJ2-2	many	CASSLEVWVGLAANTGELFF
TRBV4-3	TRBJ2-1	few	CASSQNIGLAGDEQFF
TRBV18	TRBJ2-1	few	CASSPPWGQAFNEQFF
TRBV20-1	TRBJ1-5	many	CSAREGSPNQPQHF
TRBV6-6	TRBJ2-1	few	CASSYGRGGYNEQFF
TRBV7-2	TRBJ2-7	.	CASSLGNSGSGYEQYF
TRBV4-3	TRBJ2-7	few	CASSRRTGNYEQYF
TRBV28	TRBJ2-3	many	CASSLGAGRPDTQYF
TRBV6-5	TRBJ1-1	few	CASSYFRDTEAFF
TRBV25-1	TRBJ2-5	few	CASSARQRGETQYF
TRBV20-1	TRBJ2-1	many	CSAWDYRAGEQFF
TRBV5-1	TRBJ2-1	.	CASSLVGPVNNNEQFF
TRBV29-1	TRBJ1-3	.	CSVGGENSGNTIYF
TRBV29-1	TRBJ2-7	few	CSVEESEYEQYF
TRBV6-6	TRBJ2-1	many	CASSQPGQGFNEQFF
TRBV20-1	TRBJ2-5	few	CSARSRGSGGSLETQYF
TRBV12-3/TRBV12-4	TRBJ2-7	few	CASSPPLAGGPREQYF
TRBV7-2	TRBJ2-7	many	CASSLETAKWYF